These 11 T cell receptor beta chains came from one sample sequenced in a study of beta chain features in type 1 diabetes. Whole-study results and caveats: Type 1 diabetes patients had moderately but significantly shorter TCRB CDR3s in all four CD4+ subsets.

What these receptors recognize is not known. What was sequenced were expressed TCRB transcripts, since all of the isolated RNA had been reverse transcribed. TCRdb's copy holds only in-frame clones and misses some; the assay was immunoSEQ multiplex PCR. The data contain 640,000 or so clones, roughly 12% of them singletons. The sample was naive CD4+ T cells from blood. Source of these receptors: a man younger than 35 with type 1 diabetes.

Only a few counts were recorded for this clone. This chain joins TRBV18 and TRBJ2-7; 9 nucleotides match TRBD1. The V gene's germline CDR1 is KGHSH and CDR2 LQKENI. With V trimmed by 4 bases and J by 5 bases, 9 bases remained unmatched. The CDR3 runs to 15 residues. CDR3 sequence: CASSRLRDRVDEQYF. CDR3 sequence (DNA): TGTGCCAGCTCACGACTCCGGGACAGGGTCGACGAGCAGTACTTC.

This clone appeared a few times. In the same sample, other DNA sequences code for this CDR3. The J gene is TRBJ1-1, the V gene TRBV9, with D possibly being TRBD1 (6 bases). This CDR3 comprises 13 residues. From germline, CDR1 is SGDLS and CDR2 YYNGEE. V lost 2 bases, J lost 1 base, and 6 bases lay in between. The DNA for the CDR3 is TGTGCCAGCAGCGTGGACAGGAACACTGAAGCTTTCTTT. Its protein is CASSVDRNTEAFF.

Only a few counts were recorded for this clone. The chain combines TRBV30 with TRBJ1-4; D is undetermined. Germline values: CDR1 GTSNPN, CDR2 SVGIG (reference sequence). Trimming removed 7 bases from V and 9 bases from J, with 12 bases in between. The CDR3 contains 11 residues. The chain's CDR3 is CAFSTAQKLFF. The CDR3 DNA follows: TGTGCCTTTTCCACGGCCCAAAAACTGTTTTTT. The variable domain in full, with the rest retrieved from reference TRBV30 and TRBJ1-4, is SQTIHQWPATLVQPVGSPLSLECTVEGTSNPNLYWYRQAAGRGLQLLFYSVGIGQISSEVPQNLSASRPQDRQFILSSKKLLLSDSGFYLCAFSTAQKLFFGSGTQLSVL.

CDR3 DNA sequence: TGTGCCAGCAGCTTTGGGACGGATCAGCCCCAGCATTTT. Encoded protein: CASSFGTDQPQHF. The chain employs TRBV5-8 and TRBJ1-5; the D gene is possibly TRBD1 (5 bases). The germline V gene encodes CDR1 SGHTS and CDR2 YDEGEE. V gave up 2 bases and J gave up 5 bases, with 8 bases separating them. The CDR3 contains 13 residues.

V is TRBV29-1 and J is TRBJ1-1, with D possibly being TRBD1 (6 bases). Germline CDR1 reads SQVTM; CDR2 reads ANQGSEA. The CDR3 totals 13 residues. The ends were cut back, 6 bases at V and 2 bases at J, with 13 bases in the middle. The DNA of the CDR3 is TGCAGCGTGCTCGAGGGACACAACACTGAAGCTTTCTTT. The encoded protein is CSVLEGHNTEAFF.

The CDR3 coding sequence is TGTGCCAGCAGCCCCGCCTACCAAGTAAGCACAGATACGCAGTATTTT. Its translation: CASSPAYQVSTDTQYF. The chain is built from TRBV4-2 and TRBJ2-3; D not certain. V was cut by 4 bases and J by 0 bases, with 14 bases left in between. The CDR3 runs to 16 residues. Germline CDR1 and CDR2: LGHNA and YNFKEQ.

J is TRBJ2-1 and V is TRBV5-1; no clear D. The germline V gene has CDR1 SGHRS and CDR2 YFSETQ. The CDR3 runs 12 residues. The ends were cut back, 2 bases at V and 7 bases at J, with 7 bases in the middle. CDR3 protein: CASSFGVNEQFF. CDR3 nucleotide sequence: TGCGCCAGCAGCTTTGGGGTTAATGAGCAGTTCTTC.

Notes on this clone: The sample holds other DNA sequences that translate to the same CDR3. This chain links TRBV30 with TRBJ2-6; TRBD2 agrees at 7 bases. This CDR3 comprises 15 residues. Per the germline V gene, CDR1 is GTSNPN and CDR2 is SVGIG (reference sequence). J lost 1 base, V lost 4 bases, and 4 bases had no gene match. The CDR3 DNA follows: TGTGCCTGGACCCTCGGGGGGTCTGGGGCCAACGTCCTGACTTTC. Protein product: CAWTLGGSGANVLTF.

This clone was counted only a few times. The chain has TRBV7-9 and TRBJ1-4; D perhaps matches TRBD1 (6 bases). V lost 6 bases and J 3 bases, leaving 11 bases between the germline ends. Germline CDR1 SEHNR, CDR2 FQNEAQ (reference sequence). The CDR3 sequence is 14 residues long. CDR3 bases: TGTGCCAGCAGTTTACAGGGCCCTAATGAAAAACTGTTTTTT. Its translation: CASSLQGPNEKLFF.

V is TRBV4-1 and J is TRBJ1-2; D is ambiguous. From germline, CDR1 is MGHRA and CDR2 YSYEKL. The CDR3 consists of 15 residues. V was shortened by 4 bases and J by 6 bases, with 18 bases between the two germline ends. The CDR3 region is CASSPLGSGINGYTF. DNA for the CDR3: TGCGCCAGCAGCCCCTTAGGGTCCGGGATCAATGGCTACACCTTC.

In its sample, this clone was seen a few times. The V and J genes are TRBV7-2 and TRBJ2-3; TRBD2 is a possible D gene (5 bases). Germline V lookup: CDR1 SGHTA, CDR2 FQGNSA. Trimming took off 1 base at V and 0 bases at J, with 8 bases between the two ends. This CDR3 contains 15 residues. CDR3 loop: CASSLVGGSTDTQYF. The CDR3 DNA reads as TGTGCCAGCAGCTTAGTTGGCGGGAGCACAGATACGCAGTATTTT. Full variable domain (outside the CDR3, taken from reference TRBV7-2 and TRBJ2-3): GAGVSQSPSNKVTEKGKDVELRCDPISGHTALYWYRQSLGQGLEFLIYFQGNSAPDKSGLPSDRFSAERTGGSVSTLTIQRTQQEDSAVYLCASSLVGGSTDTQYFGPGTRLTVL.